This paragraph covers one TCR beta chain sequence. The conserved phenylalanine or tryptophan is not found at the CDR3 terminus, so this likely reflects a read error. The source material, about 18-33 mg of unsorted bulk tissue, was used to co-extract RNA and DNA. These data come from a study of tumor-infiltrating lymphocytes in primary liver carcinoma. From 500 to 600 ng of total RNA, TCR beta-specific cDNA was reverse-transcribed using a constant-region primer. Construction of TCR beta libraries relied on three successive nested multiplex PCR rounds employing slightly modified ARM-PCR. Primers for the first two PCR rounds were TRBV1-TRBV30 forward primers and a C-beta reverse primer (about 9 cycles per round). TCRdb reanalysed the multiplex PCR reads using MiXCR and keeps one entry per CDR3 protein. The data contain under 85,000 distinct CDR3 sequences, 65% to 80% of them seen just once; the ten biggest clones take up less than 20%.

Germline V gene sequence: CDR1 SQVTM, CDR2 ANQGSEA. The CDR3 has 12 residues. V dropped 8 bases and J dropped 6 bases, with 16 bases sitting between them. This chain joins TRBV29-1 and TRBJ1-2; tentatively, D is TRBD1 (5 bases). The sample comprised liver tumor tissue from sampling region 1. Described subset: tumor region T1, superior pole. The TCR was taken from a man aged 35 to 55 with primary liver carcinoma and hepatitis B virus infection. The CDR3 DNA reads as TGCAGCATTACCCAGACAGTAGATGGCTACACCTCC. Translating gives CSITQTVDGYTS.